These 8 T cell receptor beta chains came from one sample sequenced in a study of blood T cell repertoires in COVID-19. The data were produced by immunoSEQ multiplex PCR, yet TCRdb's version contains in-frame clones alone and is incomplete. The sample carries about 16,000 clones, less than 90% recorded once. Sequencing was performed on peripheral blood. These receptors came from a woman older than 75 with COVID-19, enrolled during active disease.

J is TRBJ2-7 and V is TRBV4-3; maybe TRBD2 (6 bases). CDR3 length: 14 residues. Trimming removed 0 bases from V and 5 bases from J, with 11 bases in between. Germline loops: CDR1 LGHNA, CDR2 YSLEER. CDR3 sequence (DNA): TGCGCCAGCAGCCAAGATCAGACTAGGGACGAGCAGTACTTC. This gives the protein CASSQDQTRDEQYF.

This clone appeared once. CDR3 sequence (DNA): TGTGCCAGCAGCTTCTTGCGGGGGGGCTCCTACAATGAGCAGTTCTTC. Encoded protein: CASSFLRGGSYNEQFF. The genes are TRBV13 and TRBJ2-1; 9 bases are a match to TRBD2. Looked up from germline, CDR1 is PRHDT and CDR2 is FYEKMQ (reference sequence). The CDR3 totals 16 residues. The ends lost 3 bases at V and 0 bases at J; junction bases unmatched: 3.

This chain uses TRBV7-2 with TRBJ1-3, with TRBD1 matching 8 bases. The CDR3 consists of 16 residues. V dropped 0 bases and J dropped 2; count of bases not matched to a gene: 3. Looked up from germline, CDR1 is SGHTA and CDR2 is FQGNSA. The CDR3 here is CASSLAGQATGNTIYF. In nucleotides, the CDR3 is TGTGCCAGCAGCTTAGCGGGACAGGCGACTGGAAACACCATATATTTT.

This chain links TRBV7-2 with TRBJ1-6; 10 nucleotides line up with TRBD1. This CDR3 is 15 amino acids long. The V gene's germline CDR1 is SGHTA and CDR2 FQGNSA. Trimming removed 5 bases from V and 10 bases from J; junction bases left unmatched: 8. The CDR3 region is CASSAGQGVGSPLHF. CDR3 nucleotide sequence: TGTGCCAGCAGCGCTGGACAGGGGGTTGGATCACCCCTCCACTTT.

V usage is TRBV18 and J usage is TRBJ1-2, with a weak D call TRBD1 (5 bases). Deletions cut 5 bases from V and 8 bases from J, with 9 bases between. Germline lookup yields CDR1 KGHSH and CDR2 LQKENI. CDR3 length: 11 residues. In DNA form, the CDR3 reads TGTGCCAGCTCAAAGGGGCTAGGCTACACCTTC. Amino acid sequence: CASSKGLGYTF.

The V gene is TRBV5-4, the J gene TRBJ2-2, with 9 bases aligning to TRBD1. The CDR3 contains 15 residues. The ends lost 5 bases at V and 0 bases at J; junction bases unmatched: 2. Germline V gene data show CDR1 as SGHNT and CDR2 as YYREEE (reference sequence). The CDR3 is CASRTGGANTGELFF. CDR3 nucleotide sequence: TGTGCCAGCAGAACAGGGGGCGCGAACACCGGGGAGCTGTTTTTT.

This chain joins TRBV6-6 and TRBJ2-3, with D hard to call. Germline V gene lookup returns CDR1 MNHNY and CDR2 SVGAGI (reference sequence). CDR3 length: 11 residues. Trimming left V 7 bases short and J 3 bases short, with 5 bases between. CDR3 in DNA: TGTGCCAGCACCCAAACAGATACGCAGTATTTT. Translated: CASTQTDTQYF.

The table lists this clone with a few counts. This rearrangement joins TRBV7-9 to TRBJ2-7; TRBD1 is a possible D gene (5 bases). V lost 4 bases and J 3 bases, leaving 7 bases between the germline ends. CDR3 length equals 12 residues. Germline V lookup: CDR1 SEHNR, CDR2 FQNEAQ (reference sequence). The CDR3 DNA follows: TGTGCCAGCAGCTGGACAAGCTACGAGCAGTACTTC. Translating it yields CASSWTSYEQYF.